These 24 T cell receptor beta chains came from one sample sequenced in a study of cytotoxic CD8 clonotypes in ibrutinib-treated CLL. TCRdb's table, derived via immunoSEQ multiplex PCR, lists solely in-frame clones and lacks some. This table holds roughly 150,000 clones, about 80% found once. The specimen comprised PBMCs, sampled after 24 months of ibrutinib treatment. These receptors all come from a human donor with chronic lymphocytic leukemia.

This chain joins TRBV30 and TRBJ2-1, with D perhaps matching TRBD2 (5 bases). The germline V gene has CDR1 GTSNPN and CDR2 SVGIG (reference sequence). This CDR3 is built from 16 residues. The chain's CDR3 is CAIKDPIAGHYNEQFF. The CDR3 DNA reads TGTGCTATCAAGGACCCCATCGCGGGTCACTACAATGAGCAGTTCTTC.

The chain joins TRBV10-1 to TRBJ2-7; unclear D gene. CDR3 length equals 15 residues. Trimming removed 6 bases from V and 4 bases from J, with 19 bases in between. Per the germline V gene, CDR1 is WNHNN and CDR2 is SYGVQD (reference sequence). CDR3 amino acids: CASRSPSRYNYEQYF. For the CDR3, the DNA is TGCGCCAGCAGATCCCCCTCGCGGTATAATTACGAGCAGTACTTC.

The V gene is TRBV7-3, the J gene TRBJ2-2; D unclear. The CDR3 covers 14 residues. Trimming shortened V by 5 bases and J by 3 bases, and 10 bases separated the two germline ends. Germline V gene sequence: CDR1 SGHTA, CDR2 FQGTGA. Here the CDR3 reads CASSDQVYTGELFF. CDR3 nucleotides: TGTGCCAGCAGCGACCAGGTTTACACCGGGGAGCTGTTTTTT.

In its sample, this clone was seen once. The chain joins TRBV27 to TRBJ2-2; 9 bases fit TRBD1. CDR1 is MNHEY and CDR2 is SMNVEV in the germline V gene (reference sequence). Trimming at V came to 5 bases and at J to 6 bases, leaving 7 bases not matched to a gene. This CDR3 is built from 15 residues. The chain's CDR3 is CASSPLQGAPGELFF. Written as DNA, the CDR3 is TGTGCCAGCAGTCCGCTACAGGGGGCCCCCGGGGAGCTGTTTTTT.

The chain couples TRBV5-6 to TRBJ1-4, with D unclear. This CDR3 contains 14 residues. Germline assignment: CDR1 SGHDT and CDR2 YYEEEE. V was clipped by 2 bases and J by 0 bases, with 5 bases between them. CDR3: CASSFGTTNEKLFF. The DNA of the CDR3 is TGTGCCAGCAGCTTCGGGACAACTAATGAAAAACTGTTTTTT.

The chain joins TRBV6-5 to TRBJ1-2; no clear D. V dropped 0 bases and J dropped 6 bases, with 5 bases sitting between them. The CDR3 extends over 12 amino acids. Looked up from germline, CDR1 is MNHEY and CDR2 is SVGAGI. The CDR3 nucleotides are TGTGCCAGCAGTTACTCCGGGGATGGCTACACCTTC. This gives the protein CASSYSGDGYTF.

This chain links TRBV30 with TRBJ2-5; D unresolved. The ends were cut back, 2 bases at V and 7 bases at J, with 14 bases in the middle. CDR1 is GTSNPN and CDR2 is SVGIG in the germline V gene (reference sequence). This CDR3 region has 13 residues. CDR3 amino acids: CAWSLPGLGTQYF. In nucleotides, the CDR3 is TGTGCCTGGAGTCTCCCGGGCCTCGGGACCCAGTACTTC. The full variable domain, with the rest looked up from reference TRBV30 and TRBJ2-5, is SQTIHQWPATLVQPVGSPLSLECTVEGTSNPNLYWYRQAAGRGLQLLFYSVGIGQISSEVPQNLSASRPQDRQFILSSKKLLLSDSGFYLCAWSLPGLGTQYFGPGTRLLVL.

This clone was recorded a few times. The chain has TRBV28 and TRBJ2-1; D is undetermined. The CDR3 covers 16 residues. Trimming pared 7 bases from V and 0 bases from J, leaving 16 bases between. Germline CDR1 MDHEN, CDR2 SYDVKM. Written as DNA, the CDR3 is TGTGCCAGCATGGTCCGGGCAGCCAGCTCCTACAATGAGCAGTTCTTC. This sequence encodes CASMVRAASSYNEQFF.

This clone was seen only a few times. V usage is TRBV11-2 and J usage is TRBJ2-7; 8 nucleotides line up with TRBD2. Germline CDR1 is SGHAT and CDR2 is FQNNGV. This CDR3 is built from 19 residues. The V gene end was trimmed by 1 base and the J gene end by 0 bases; junction bases not matched to a gene: 14. The CDR3 DNA reads as TGTGCCAGCAGCTTAGCTCCATACAGGCTAGCGGGCGTCTCCTACGAGCAGTACTTC. This gives the protein CASSLAPYRLAGVSYEQYF.

The J gene is TRBJ1-1, the V gene TRBV7-9, with D tentatively TRBD1 (5 bases). The CDR3 loop spans 15 amino acids. CDR1 is SEHNR, CDR2 FQNEAQ, per germline (reference sequence). V was clipped by 5 bases and J by 0 bases, with 13 bases between them. Here the CDR3 reads CASSPSRGVNTEAFF. As DNA, the CDR3 is TGTGCCAGCAGCCCATCGAGGGGAGTGAACACTGAAGCTTTCTTT.

This rearrangement joins TRBV27 to TRBJ1-5; no clear D gene. With 2 bases removed from V and 1 base from J, the gap between germline ends came to 9 bases. CDR1 is MNHEY and CDR2 is SMNVEV in the germline V gene (reference sequence). The CDR3 contains 15 residues. CDR3 sequence (DNA): TGTGCCAGCAGTTTAACGTTCCTGAGCAATCAGCCCCAGCATTTT. Its translation: CASSLTFLSNQPQHF.

The rearrangement joins TRBV30 to TRBJ2-1; D perhaps matches TRBD1 (5 bases). Germline V lookup: CDR1 GTSNPN, CDR2 SVGIG (reference sequence). The CDR3 is 16 residues long. V was clipped by 2 bases and J by 8 bases, with 22 bases between them. CDR3 DNA: TGTGCCTGGAGTCCCTTTCTTCGGCTTAGGGGCGATGAGCAGTTCTTC. Protein sequence: CAWSPFLRLRGDEQFF.

This clone came up once. The genes are TRBV2 and TRBJ2-7; no definite D call. Trimming took off 3 bases at V and 6 bases at J, with 6 bases between the two ends. This CDR3 is 11 amino acids long. Germline V gives CDR1 SNHLY, CDR2 FYNNEI. The CDR3 sequence is CASSEPTEQYF. The CDR3 nucleotides read TGTGCCAGCAGTGAGCCCACCGAGCAGTACTTC.

The V and J genes are TRBV10-2 and TRBJ2-7; D is unclear. Germline-derived CDR1 and CDR2 are WSHSY and SAAADI. V gave up 2 bases and J gave up 4 bases, with 9 bases separating them. The CDR3 covers 13 residues. CDR3 sequence reads: CASSEGRRYEQYF. The DNA for the CDR3 is TGCGCCAGCAGTGAGGGGCGCCGATACGAGCAGTACTTC.

The genes are TRBV6-5 and TRBJ2-5; D unclear. V shed 5 bases and J shed 2 bases, with 12 bases lying between them. CDR3 length: 14 residues. From germline, CDR1 is MNHEY and CDR2 SVGAGI. The CDR3 DNA reads TGTGCCAGCAGTGAATCCCTTAGTCAAGAGACCCAGTACTTC. Protein: CASSESLSQETQYF.

This clone was recorded only once. V and J are TRBV7-3 and TRBJ1-5, with D uncertain. This CDR3 spans 16 amino acids. V lost 7 bases, J lost 2 bases, and 18 bases lay in between. Germline V gives CDR1 SGHTA, CDR2 FQGTGA. DNA for the CDR3: TGTGCCAGCATCACCCCGGGCCTGGGAGGCAATCAGCCCCAGCATTTT. This translates into CASITPGLGGNQPQHF. Complete variable domain (other parts from reference TRBV7-3 and TRBJ1-5): GAGVSQTPSNKVTEKGKYVELRCDPISGHTALYWYRQSLGQGPEFLIYFQGTGAADDSGLPNDRFFAVRPEGSVSTLKIQRTERGDSAVYLCASITPGLGGNQPQHFGDGTRLSIL.

This clone has just one count. This rearrangement joins TRBV5-1 to TRBJ2-7, with unresolved D. With 0 bases removed from V and 7 bases from J, the gap between germline ends came to 11 bases. CDR1 is SGHRS and CDR2 is YFSETQ in the germline V gene. The CDR3 extends over 13 amino acids. Here the CDR3 reads CASSLAGLAEQYF. The CDR3 DNA follows: TGCGCCAGCAGCTTGGCCGGGTTGGCAGAGCAGTACTTC.

This clone was recorded only once. The rearrangement links TRBV4-3 to TRBJ2-1; D is undetermined. The CDR3 is 15 amino acids. The V gene's germline CDR1 is LGHNA and CDR2 YSLEER. The V end was cut by 4 bases, the J end by 3 bases, with 13 bases between. The CDR3 DNA is TGCGCCAGCAGCCTCTCAAATTCGTACTACAATGAGCAGTTCTTC. This codes for CASSLSNSYYNEQFF.

The CDR3 loop reads CASSPGGGSPLHF. For the CDR3, the DNA is TGTGCCAGCAGCCCGGGAGGGGGTTCACCCCTCCACTTT. This rearrangement joins TRBV7-2 to TRBJ1-6; tentatively, D is TRBD1 (6 bases). Germline assignment: CDR1 SGHTA and CDR2 FQGNSA. Trimming removed 5 bases at V and 9 bases at J, with 11 bases between. The CDR3 length is 13 residues. The complete variable domain, with remaining parts taken from reference TRBV7-2 and TRBJ1-6, reads GAGVSQSPSNKVTEKGKDVELRCDPISGHTALYWYRQSLGQGLEFLIYFQGNSAPDKSGLPSDRFSAERTGGSVSTLTIQRTQQEDSAVYLCASSPGGGSPLHFGNGTRLTVT.

The chain has TRBV11-2 and TRBJ2-2, with 12 bases identical to TRBD2. The J segment lost 1 base and the V segment lost 5 bases, leaving 8 bases of the junction unmatched. CDR1 is SGHAT, CDR2 FQNNGV, per germline. This CDR3 region has 18 residues. This CDR3 reads CASSARLAGAENTGELFF. The CDR3, as DNA: TGTGCCAGCAGCGCCAGACTAGCGGGAGCCGAGAACACCGGGGAGCTGTTTTTT.

The CDR3: CASSTYSGTGLGAQYF. The CDR3 region has the DNA TGTGCCAGCAGTACCTACTCCGGGACAGGCCTCGGGGCCCAGTACTTC. The rearrangement uses TRBV28 and TRBJ2-5, with 8 bases that match TRBD1. Trimming at V came to 5 bases and at J to 9 bases, leaving 17 bases not matched to a gene. Germline-derived CDR1 and CDR2 are MDHEN and SYDVKM. The CDR3 is made up of 16 amino acids. Full variable domain (rest looked up from reference TRBV28 and TRBJ2-5): DVKVTQSSRYLVKRTGEKVFLECVQDMDHENMFWYRQDPGLGLRLIYFSYDVKMKEKGDIPEGYSVSREKKERFSLILESASTNQTSMYLCASSTYSGTGLGAQYFGPGTRLLVL.

This chain uses TRBV18 with TRBJ1-5, with a weak D call TRBD1 (6 bases). The V end lost 3 bases, the J end lost 5 bases, and 11 bases lay between the germline ends. There are 14 residues in the CDR3. The germline V gene has CDR1 KGHSH and CDR2 LQKENI. Here the CDR3 reads CASSPLGGDQPQHF. Here the CDR3 DNA reads TGTGCCAGCTCACCTCTAGGGGGTGATCAGCCCCAGCATTTT.

This clone was detected only once. The rearrangement joins TRBV5-1 to TRBJ2-5, with 11 bases aligning to TRBD2. J lost 2 bases, V lost 2 bases, and 8 bases had no gene match. CDR3 length equals 17 residues. CDR1 is SGHRS, CDR2 YFSETQ, per germline. The CDR3 spells CASSLPGLAVSQETQYF. The CDR3 DNA reads as TGCGCCAGCAGCTTACCGGGACTAGCGGTTAGTCAAGAGACCCAGTACTTC.

The J gene is TRBJ1-2, the V gene TRBV5-5, with D possibly being TRBD1 (6 bases). This CDR3 contains 16 residues. Germline assignment: CDR1 SGHKS and CDR2 YYEKEE (reference sequence). Trimming shortened V by 4 bases and J by 4 bases, and 20 bases separated the two germline ends. The CDR3 nucleotides are TGTGCCAGCAGCCAACCGGGGGGGCCAGATTCCTATGGCTACACCTTC. Encoded protein: CASSQPGGPDSYGYTF. Full variable domain (missing parts from reference TRBV5-5 and TRBJ1-2): DAGVTQSPTHLIKTRGQQVTLRCSPISGHKSVSWYQQVLGQGPQFIFQYYEKEERGRGNFPDRFSARQFPNYSSELNVNALLLGDSALYLCASSQPGGPDSYGYTFGSGTRLTVV.